This TCR beta chain was identified during a study of beta chain features in type 1 diabetes. General study points: HLA effects on TCRB rearrangement stayed unresolved here.

All of the isolated RNA was reverse transcribed, so expressed TCRB transcripts were sequenced. TCRdb's table, derived via immunoSEQ multiplex PCR, lists solely in-frame clones and lacks some. The sample lists around 450,000 clones, roughly 11% occurring once. On this clone: Its specificity is unknown.

The TCR originated in a woman under 30 in good health. Sequencing was carried out using naive CD4+ T cells from blood.

The CDR3 region is CASSQHREGKSWLHF. CDR3 coding DNA: TGTGCCAGCAGCCAGCACAGGGAGGGGAAAAGTTGGCTCCACTTT. The chain recombines TRBV4-2 with TRBJ1-6; TRBD1 is a possible D gene (6 bases). Germline values: CDR1 LGHNA, CDR2 YNFKEQ. The CDR3 runs 15 residues. Trimming took 3 bases from V and 16 from J, leaving 22 bases between them.